This is a list of T cell receptor beta chains from one sample in a study of T cell responses to AZD1222 COVID-19 vaccine. Clones were sequenced by immunoSEQ multiplex PCR, and TCRdb holds only the in-frame ones, with some missing. This table has some 80,000 clones, about 80% appearing once. The sequences come from peripheral blood, collected 28 days after the second dose of the MenACWY control vaccine. The receptors shown here come from an adult who received the MenACWY meningococcal vaccine as a control. The CDR3 runs from the conserved cysteine through the conserved F or W. D genes are given only for firm matches. Only some rows state a clone size, as once, few, many or a class for expanded clones.

size	J	D	V	DNA	CDR3
-	TRBJ2-7	TRBD2	TRBV10-2	TGCGCCAGCACGTCTAGCGGCGATTCCTACGAGCAGTACTTC	CASTSSGDSYEQYF
-	TRBJ2-1	-	TRBV12-2	TGTGCAAGTCGCTTCTTCGAGCCGGGGACAGGGGCGTTCTTC	CASRFFEPGTGAFF
-	TRBJ2-1	TRBD1	TRBV29-1	TGCAGCGTTCACAAAGGGACAGCCTACAATGAGCAGTTCTTC	CSVHKGTAYNEQFF
once	TRBJ1-2	TRBD1	TRBV6-5	TGTGCCAGCAGGGACAGGGGGCGTAACTATGGCTACACCTTC	CASRDRGRNYGYTF
-	TRBJ2-1	-	TRBV7-9	TGTGCCAGCAGCTTCTCTCAGCCCTACAATGAGCAGTTCTTC	CASSFSQPYNEQFF
-	TRBJ2-3	-	TRBV5-4	TGTGCCAGCAGGTCCTGGGTTAGCACAGATACGCAGTATTTT	CASRSWVSTDTQYF
-	TRBJ2-5	-	TRBV12-2	TGTGCAAGTCGCTTGACCCAAGTGACCCAGTACTTC	CASRLTQVTQYF
-	TRBJ1-6	-	TRBV28	TGTGCCAGCAAAGCCACCTATAATTCACCCCTCCACTTT	CASKATYNSPLHF
-	TRBJ2-2	TRBD1	TRBV18	TGTGCCAGCTCACCGGGACAGGGCCTCAACACCGGGGAGCTGTTTTTT	CASSPGQGLNTGELFF
-	TRBJ1-1	-	TRBV16	TGTGCCAGCAGCCGCCCGGACAGAATGAACACTGAAGCTTTCTTT	CASSRPDRMNTEAFF
-	TRBJ1-5	-	TRBV12-3/TRBV12-4	TGTGCCAGCAGTTCGGAGGGACCCCAGCATTTT	CASSSEGPQHF
-	TRBJ2-1	TRBD2	TRBV5-4	TGTGCCAGCAGCTTGGCGGCTAGCGGGTACAATGAGCAGTTCTTC	CASSLAASGYNEQFF
-	TRBJ1-5	-	TRBV28	TGTGCCAGCAGTTTTAATTTCCGGGGGTGGAATCAGCCCCAGCATTTT	CASSFNFRGWNQPQHF
-	TRBJ2-7	-	TRBV5-5	TGTGCCAGCAGCTTGGCCAGGGCGTCGGACGAGCAGTACTTC	CASSLARASDEQYF
-	TRBJ2-7	TRBD1	TRBV4-1	TGCGCCAGCAGCCCCCGGACAGGCTCCTACGAGCAGTACTTC	CASSPRTGSYEQYF
once	TRBJ1-3	TRBD1	TRBV5-1	TGCGCCAGCAGCTTGGAAACCGGGACAGGGTCGTTAAGCTCTGGAAACACCATATATTTT	CASSLETGTGSLSSGNTIYF
-	TRBJ1-6	-	TRBV7-8	TGTGCCAGCAGCAAGACCGATTTCTTAACCAATTCACCCCTCCACTTT	CASSKTDFLTNSPLHF
-	TRBJ1-4	TRBD1	TRBV3-1/TRBV3-2	TGTGCCACCCGGAGGACAGGGGGAGGCGAAAAACTGTTTTTT	CATRRTGGGEKLFF
-	TRBJ2-6	-	TRBV4-1	TGCGCCAGCAGCCTCCAACAGGCGCCACTAGGCTCTGGGGCCAACGTCCTGACTTTC	CASSLQQAPLGSGANVLTF